The rows below give T cell receptor beta chains drawn from one sample of a study of shared clonotypes between healthy human individuals. Sequencing used immunoSEQ multiplex PCR; TCRdb keeps in-frame clones, though not all of them. The sample lists about 1.9 million clones, roughly 95% seen once, with around 1.8% in the top ten. The sequencing sample was made of naive CD8+ T cells from PBMCs. The receptors derive from a man in his late teens or twenties in good health. Some clones in this sample may be carry-over from other donors' samples. Both conserved end residues are part of each CDR3. Each record gives: clone size, D gene, J gene, V gene, CDR3 DNA, CDR3 protein. A D gene is named only where the DNA matches it firmly. Size tells how often a clone was seen (once, few, many) or the class of an expanded clone, and some rows leave it out.

NA,TRBD1,TRBJ2-1,TRBV15,TGTGCCACCAGCCATCGACAGGGTGGAAATGAGCAGTTCTTC,CATSHRQGGNEQFF
NA,NA,TRBJ2-1,TRBV7-9,TGTGCCAGCAGCCCCCCGACAACTAGAAGTCCACCAACCGCCGAGCAGTTCTTC,CASSPPTTRSPPTAEQFF
NA,NA,TRBJ2-7,TRBV9,TGTGCCAGCAGCGTAGATGGGACACCACTTAGCGAGCAGTACTTC,CASSVDGTPLSEQYF
NA,TRBD2,TRBJ2-7,TRBV10-3,TGTGCCACGACGCGGACTAGCGACCACGAGCAGTACTTC,CATTRTSDHEQYF
NA,NA,TRBJ2-7,TRBV7-9,TGTGCCAGCAGCGTCCTGGGACTCTCCTACGAGCAGTACTTC,CASSVLGLSYEQYF
few,NA,TRBJ2-2,TRBV7-9,TGTGCCAGCACCCCCACCGGGGCCGGGGAGCTGTTTTTT,CASTPTGAGELFF
once,NA,TRBJ2-1,TRBV21-1,TGTGCCAGCAATGGAGTCCCGGAGCAGTCCGCCTACAATGAGCAGTTCTTC,CASNGVPEQSAYNEQFF
NA,TRBD2,TRBJ2-3,TRBV5-6,TGTGCCAGCAGCTTGGGTCCAGCGGGAGGTGGAGATACGCAGTATTTT,CASSLGPAGGGDTQYF
NA,TRBD1,TRBJ1-2,TRBV9,TGTGCCAGCAGCTCCCGGGACAGCCAATATGGCTACACCTTC,CASSSRDSQYGYTF
NA,NA,TRBJ2-7,TRBV9,TGTGCCAGCAGCGTAGAGGGCTCCGCGACATACGAGCAGTACTTC,CASSVEGSATYEQYF